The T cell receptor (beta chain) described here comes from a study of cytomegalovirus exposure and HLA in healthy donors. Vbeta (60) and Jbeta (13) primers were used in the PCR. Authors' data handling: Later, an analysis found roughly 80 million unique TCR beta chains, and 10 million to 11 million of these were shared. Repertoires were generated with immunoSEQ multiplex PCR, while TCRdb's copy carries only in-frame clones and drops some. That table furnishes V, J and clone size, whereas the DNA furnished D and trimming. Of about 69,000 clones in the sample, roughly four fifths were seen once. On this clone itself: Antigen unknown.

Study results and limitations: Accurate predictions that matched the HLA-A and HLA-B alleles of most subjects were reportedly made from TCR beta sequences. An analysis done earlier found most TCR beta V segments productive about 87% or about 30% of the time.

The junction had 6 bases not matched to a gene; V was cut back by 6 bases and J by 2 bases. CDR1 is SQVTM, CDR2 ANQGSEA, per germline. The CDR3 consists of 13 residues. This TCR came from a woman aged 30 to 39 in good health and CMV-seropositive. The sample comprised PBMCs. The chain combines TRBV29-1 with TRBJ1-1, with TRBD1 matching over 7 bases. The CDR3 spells CSVTGQINTEAFF. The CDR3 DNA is TGCAGCGTCACGGGACAGATTAACACTGAAGCTTTCTTT. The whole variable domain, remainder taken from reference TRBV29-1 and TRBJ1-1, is SAVISQKPSRDICQRGTSLTIQCQVDSQVTMMFWYRQQPGQSLTLIATANQGSEATYESGFVIDKFPISRPNLTFSTLTVSNMSPEDSSIYLCSVTGQINTEAFFGQGTRLTVV.